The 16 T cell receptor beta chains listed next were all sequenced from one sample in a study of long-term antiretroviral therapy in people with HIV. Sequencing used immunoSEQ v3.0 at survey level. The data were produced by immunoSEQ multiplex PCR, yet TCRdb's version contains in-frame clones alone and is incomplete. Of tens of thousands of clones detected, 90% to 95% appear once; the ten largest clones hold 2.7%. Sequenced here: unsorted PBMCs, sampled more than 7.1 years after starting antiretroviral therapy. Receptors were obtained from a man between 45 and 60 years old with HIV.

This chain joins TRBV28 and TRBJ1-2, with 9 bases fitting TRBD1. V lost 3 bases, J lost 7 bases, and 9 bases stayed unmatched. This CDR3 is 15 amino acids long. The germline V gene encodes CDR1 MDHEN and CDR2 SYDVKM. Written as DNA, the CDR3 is TGTGCCAGCAGTTTTTGGGGACAGGGTGGTCCTGGCTACACCTTC. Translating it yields CASSFWGQGGPGYTF.

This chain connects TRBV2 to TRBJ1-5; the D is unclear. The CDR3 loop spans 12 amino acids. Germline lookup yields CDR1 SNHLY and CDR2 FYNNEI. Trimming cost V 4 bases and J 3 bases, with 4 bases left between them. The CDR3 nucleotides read TGTGCCAGCAGTGCCAACAATCAGCCCCAGCATTTT. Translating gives CASSANNQPQHF. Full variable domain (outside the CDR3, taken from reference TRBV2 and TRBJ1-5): EPEVTQTPSHQVTQMGQEVILRCVPISNHLYFYWYRQILGQKVEFLVSFYNNEISEKSEIFDDQFSVERPDGSNFTLKIRSTKLEDSAMYFCASSANNQPQHFGDGTRLSIL.

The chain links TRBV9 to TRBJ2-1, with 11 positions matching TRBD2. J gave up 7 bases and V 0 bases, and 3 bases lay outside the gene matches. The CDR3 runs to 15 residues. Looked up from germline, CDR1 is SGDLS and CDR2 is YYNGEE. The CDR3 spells CASSVEGLAVNEQFF. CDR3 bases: TGTGCCAGCAGCGTAGAGGGACTAGCGGTTAATGAGCAGTTCTTC.

CDR3 in amino acids: CASSDRGRDTQYF. The CDR3 DNA reads TGCGCCAGCAGCGACAGGGGTCGGGATACGCAGTATTTT. The genes are TRBV10-1 and TRBJ2-3; TRBD1 matches at 8 bases. CDR3 length: 13 residues. Germline trimming cut 6 bases from V and 6 bases from J; bases unmatched to any gene: 5. The V gene's germline CDR1 is WNHNN and CDR2 SYGVQD (reference sequence).

CDR3 amino acids: CASSSTGLPAEAFF. The CDR3 DNA reads as TGTGCCAGCAGCTCGACAGGCCTCCCGGCGGAAGCTTTCTTT. J is TRBJ1-1 and V is TRBV5-8, with a tentative D call TRBD1 (6 bases). CDR1 SGHTS and CDR2 YDEGEE come from the germline V gene. This CDR3 contains 14 residues. The V and J ends lost 3 bases and 8 bases respectively, with 17 bases between them.

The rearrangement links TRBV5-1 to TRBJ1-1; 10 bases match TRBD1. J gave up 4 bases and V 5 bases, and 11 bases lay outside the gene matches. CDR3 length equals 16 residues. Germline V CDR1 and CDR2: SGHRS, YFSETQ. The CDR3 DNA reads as TGCGCCAGCAGGCAGGGACAGGGGACAATATTCACTGAAGCTTTCTTT. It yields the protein CASRQGQGTIFTEAFF.

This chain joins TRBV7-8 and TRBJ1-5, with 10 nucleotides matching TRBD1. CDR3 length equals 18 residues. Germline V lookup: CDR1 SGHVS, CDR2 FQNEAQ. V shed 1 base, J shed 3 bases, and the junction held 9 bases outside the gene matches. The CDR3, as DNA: TGTGCCAGCAGCTTAGGGGGACAGGGGTGGATTGTCAATCAGCCCCAGCATTTT. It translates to CASSLGGQGWIVNQPQHF.

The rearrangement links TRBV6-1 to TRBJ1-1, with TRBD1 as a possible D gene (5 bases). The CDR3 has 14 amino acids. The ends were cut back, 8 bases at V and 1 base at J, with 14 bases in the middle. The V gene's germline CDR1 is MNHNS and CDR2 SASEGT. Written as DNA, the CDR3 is TGTGCCAGCTGGGAGGGGCGAACGAACACTGAAGCTTTCTTT. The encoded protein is CASWEGRTNTEAFF.

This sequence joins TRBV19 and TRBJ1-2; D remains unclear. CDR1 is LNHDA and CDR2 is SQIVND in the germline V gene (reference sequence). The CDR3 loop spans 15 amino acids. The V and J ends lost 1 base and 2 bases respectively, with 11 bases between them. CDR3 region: CASSIVWRTNYGYTF. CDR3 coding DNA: TGTGCCAGTAGTATAGTGTGGCGGACGAACTATGGCTACACCTTC.

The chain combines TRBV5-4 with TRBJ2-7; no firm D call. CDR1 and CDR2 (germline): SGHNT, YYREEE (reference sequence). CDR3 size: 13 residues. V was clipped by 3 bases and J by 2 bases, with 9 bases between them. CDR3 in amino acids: CASSSDQTYEQYF. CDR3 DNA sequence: TGTGCCAGCAGCTCGGACCAAACCTACGAGCAGTACTTC. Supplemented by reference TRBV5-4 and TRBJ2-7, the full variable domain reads ETGVTQSPTHLIKTRGQQVTLRCSSQSGHNTVSWYQQALGQGPQFIFQYYREEENGRGNFPPRFSGLQFPNYSSELNVNALELDDSALYLCASSSDQTYEQYFGPGTRLTVT.

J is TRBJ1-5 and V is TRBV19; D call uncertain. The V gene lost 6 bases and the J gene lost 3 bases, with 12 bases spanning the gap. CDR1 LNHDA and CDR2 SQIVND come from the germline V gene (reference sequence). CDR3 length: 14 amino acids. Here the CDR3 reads CASRHQALNQPQHF. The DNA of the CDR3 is TGTGCCAGTAGGCATCAGGCCCTCAATCAGCCCCAGCATTTT. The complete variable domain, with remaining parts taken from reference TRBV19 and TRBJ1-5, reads DGGITQSPKYLFRKEGQNVTLSCEQNLNHDAMYWYRQDPGQGLRLIYYSQIVNDFQKGDIAEGYSVSREKKESFPLTVTSAQKNPTAFYLCASRHQALNQPQHFGDGTRLSIL.

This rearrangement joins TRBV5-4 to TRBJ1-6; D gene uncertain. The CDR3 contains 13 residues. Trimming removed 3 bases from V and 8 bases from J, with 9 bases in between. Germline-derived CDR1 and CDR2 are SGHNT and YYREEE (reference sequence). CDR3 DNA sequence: TGTGCCAGCAGCTCTGAGAGGGATTCACCCCTCCACTTT. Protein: CASSSERDSPLHF.

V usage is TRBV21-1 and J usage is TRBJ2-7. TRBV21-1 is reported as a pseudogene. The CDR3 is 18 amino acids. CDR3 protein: CASSKTGHNSRGSYEQYF. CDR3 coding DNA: TGTGCCAGCAGCAAAACCGGACATAACTCGAGGGGCTCCTACGAGCAGTACTTC.

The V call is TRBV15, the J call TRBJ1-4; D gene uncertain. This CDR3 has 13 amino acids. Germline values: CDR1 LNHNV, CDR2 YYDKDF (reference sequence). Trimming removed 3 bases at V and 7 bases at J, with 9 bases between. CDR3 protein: CATSSLNTEKLFF. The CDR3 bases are TGTGCCACCAGCAGCCTTAATACTGAAAAACTGTTTTTT.

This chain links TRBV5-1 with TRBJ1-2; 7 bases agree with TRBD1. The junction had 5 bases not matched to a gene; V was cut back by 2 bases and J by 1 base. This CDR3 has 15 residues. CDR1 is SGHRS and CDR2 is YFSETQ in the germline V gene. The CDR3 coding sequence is TGCGCCAGCAGCTTCCGGGACAGTTTTAACTATGGCTACACCTTC. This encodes CASSFRDSFNYGYTF.

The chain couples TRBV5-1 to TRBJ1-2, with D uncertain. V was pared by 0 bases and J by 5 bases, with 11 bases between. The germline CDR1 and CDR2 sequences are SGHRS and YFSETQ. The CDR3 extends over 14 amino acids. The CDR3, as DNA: TGCGCCAGCAGCTTGGCCGGACGAATGTATGGCTACACCTTC. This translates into CASSLAGRMYGYTF.